The sample holds a few counts of the clone carrying this T cell receptor beta chain. Its target is not known. A much larger clone is a single base away; this may be a read error. RNA extraction gave at least 5 micrograms of total RNA per sample. There are 16 residues in the CDR3. Germline assignment: CDR1 SEHNR and CDR2 FQNEAQ (reference sequence). The entry originates in a study of blood T cells in healthy people across ages. General study findings and limits: Researchers judged that diversity estimates from one million T cells fell short of true values. Because donor CMV status was unknown, expanded clonotype changes were possibly confounded.

The use of a sample-barcoded 5' primer and a J-beta primer mix characterized a second PCR of 7 to 11 cycles. Each cDNA molecule, via a template-switch adaptor with 12 random nucleotides, was tagged. MiXCR was run by TCRdb on the 5' RACE reads, yielding one entry per CDR3 protein. In the table there are 600,000 or so distinct CDR3 sequences, about 21% of which are singletons. Sequenced: blood. The chain couples TRBV7-9 to TRBJ2-2; 7 positions agree with TRBD1. The clonotype was recovered from a man aged 65-85 years in good health. CDR3 nucleotides: TGTGCCAGCAACTTAGCCTGGGACAGTACCGGCGGGGAGCTGTTTTTT. Its translation is CASNLAWDSTGGELFF.